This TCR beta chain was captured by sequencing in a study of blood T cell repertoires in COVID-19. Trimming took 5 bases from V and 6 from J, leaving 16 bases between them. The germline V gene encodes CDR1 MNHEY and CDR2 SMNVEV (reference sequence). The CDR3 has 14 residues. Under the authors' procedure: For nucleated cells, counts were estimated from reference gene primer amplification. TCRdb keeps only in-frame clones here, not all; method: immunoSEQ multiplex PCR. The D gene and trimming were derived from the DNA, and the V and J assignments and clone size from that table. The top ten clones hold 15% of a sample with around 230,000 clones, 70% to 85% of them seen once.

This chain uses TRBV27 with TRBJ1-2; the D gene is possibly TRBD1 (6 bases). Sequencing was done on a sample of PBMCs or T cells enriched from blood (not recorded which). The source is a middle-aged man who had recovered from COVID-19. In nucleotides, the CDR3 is TGTGCCAGCAGTCCTGGGACATCGAGAGATGGCTACACCTTC. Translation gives CASSPGTSRDGYTF.